A selection of T cell receptor beta chains follows, all from one sample in a study of T-cell reconstitution after alpha-beta-depleted transplantation in children. TCRdb reprocessed the PCR reads with MiXCR, giving one entry per CDR3 protein. The sample records 200,000 to 250,000 distinct CDR3 sequences, roughly a tenth being singletons. The material was PBMCs, obtained before TCRalphabeta/CD19-depleted stem cell transplant. The receptor set was obtained from a child less than two years old with acute myeloid leukemia, due to receive a stem cell transplant. The CDR3 runs from the conserved cysteine through the conserved F or W. Each record gives: V gene, J gene, clone size, D gene, CDR3 DNA, CDR3 protein. The D gene is left open where the match is weak. Not all rows give a size; the values are once, few, many and, for expanded clones, a class.

TRBV14	TRBJ1-1	many	NA	TGTGCCAGCAGCCCTCAGATGGCAGGCTGGATAGCTTTCTTT	CASSPQMAGWIAFF
TRBV28	TRBJ1-1	NA	NA	TGTGCCAGCGGTTTACCCCAGAGGAACACTGAAGCTTTCTTT	CASGLPQRNTEAFF
TRBV27	TRBJ1-1	many	NA	TGTGCCAGCAGAATGATGAACACTGAAGCTTTCTTT	CASRMMNTEAFF
TRBV20-1	TRBJ2-7	many	NA	TGCAGTGCGCAGGGAGTTCGAACCTACGAGCAGTACTTC	CSAQGVRTYEQYF
TRBV20-1	TRBJ2-1	many	NA	TGCAGTGCTAGAGGTGTCGGGACAAATTACTATGAGCAGTTCTTC	CSARGVGTNYYEQFF
TRBV5-1	TRBJ1-1	many	NA	TGCGCCAGCAGCCCTGGGTGGGGAAAGAACACTGAAGCTTTCTTT	CASSPGWGKNTEAFF
TRBV7-9	TRBJ2-7	many	NA	TGTGCCAGCAGCTTAAATGGCGGATACGAGCAGTACTTC	CASSLNGGYEQYF
TRBV2	TRBJ2-3	many	NA	TGTGCCAGCAAGGGTTTGCTTGATACGCAGTATTTT	CASKGLLDTQYF
TRBV12-3/TRBV12-4	TRBJ2-2	few	NA	TGTGCCAGCAGTTTATGGGCGGCGAACACCGGGGAGCTGTTTTTT	CASSLWAANTGELFF
TRBV28	TRBJ1-2	many	TRBD1	TGTGCCAGCAGTCCCGGGACAGTGGGACGCCTTGGCTACACCTTC	CASSPGTVGRLGYTF
TRBV6-5	TRBJ1-4	many	NA	TGTGCCAGCAGTTACTTGGGAGCAACTAATGAAAAACTGTTTTTT	CASSYLGATNEKLFF
TRBV14	TRBJ2-7	many	NA	TGTGCCAGCGGGCGTGACTACGGGGGAGAGCAGTACTTC	CASGRDYGGEQYF
TRBV14	TRBJ2-5	few	NA	TGTGCCAGCAGCCAAAAAGGGGTCGGAGGGACCCAGTACTTC	CASSQKGVGGTQYF
TRBV20-1	TRBJ2-2	many	NA	TGCAGTGCTAGAGATAGGGCCCGACATCTCACCGGGGAGCTGTTTTTT	CSARDRARHLTGELFF
TRBV20-1	TRBJ1-5	many	NA	TGCAGTGCCAAAGGGACATTTAACCAGCCCCAGCATTTT	CSAKGTFNQPQHF
TRBV12-3/TRBV12-4	TRBJ1-2	many	NA	TGTGCCAGCAACCCACAGGCAAATGGCTACACCTTC	CASNPQANGYTF
TRBV5-1	TRBJ1-6	medium-sized	TRBD1	TGCGCCAGCAGTCTCCGACCGGGACAGGGGGTTAATTCACCCCTCCACTTT	CASSLRPGQGVNSPLHF
TRBV12-3/TRBV12-4	TRBJ1-2	many	TRBD1	TGTGCCAGCAGTTACTTCGGGACAGGGAACGGCTACACCTTC	CASSYFGTGNGYTF
TRBV20-1	TRBJ2-3	few	NA	TGCAGTGCTAGAGCCCTGGAGGGAGGCACAGATACGCAGTATTTT	CSARALEGGTDTQYF
TRBV23-1	TRBJ2-5	few	TRBD2	TGCGCCAGCAGTCAATCCTCCCCACAGCGGGAGGGCCGCGGGACCCAGTACTTC	CASSQSSPQREGRGTQYF
TRBV12-3/TRBV12-4	TRBJ2-7	many	NA	TGTGCCAGCAGTCGGGACGACTCCTACGAGCAGTACTTC	CASSRDDSYEQYF
TRBV4-2	TRBJ2-7	NA	NA	TGTGCCAGCAGCCAATGGGGCGGGAACAACGAGCAGTACTTC	CASSQWGGNNEQYF
TRBV30	TRBJ2-4	few	TRBD1	TGTGCCTGGGACAGGGGGGGCGAAAACATTCAGTACTTC	CAWDRGGENIQYF
TRBV7-8	TRBJ2-2	NA	TRBD1	TGTGCCAGCAGTAACCCGACAGGGGGGAACACCGGGGAGCTGTTTTTT	CASSNPTGGNTGELFF
TRBV5-1	TRBJ2-1	many	NA	TGCGCCAGCAGCTTTGTAGGGGGGAGTCGGAATGAGCAGTTCTTC	CASSFVGGSRNEQFF
TRBV30	TRBJ1-5	many	TRBD1	TGTGCCTGGACAGGGGGCGACAGCAATCAGCCCCAGCATTTT	CAWTGGDSNQPQHF
TRBV20-1	TRBJ2-7	many	NA	TGCAGTGCTAGAGATGGTGGGCCCAGCTCCTACGAGCAGTACTTC	CSARDGGPSSYEQYF
TRBV7-9	TRBJ1-5	many	NA	TGTGCCAGCAGCCCGACGGGGGGCGCGAATCAGCCCCAGCATTTT	CASSPTGGANQPQHF
TRBV11-2	TRBJ2-2	NA	NA	TGTGCCAGCAGCTTGGATCTAGGGGGCACCGGGGAGCTGTTTTTT	CASSLDLGGTGELFF
TRBV3-1	TRBJ2-5	many	NA	TGTGCCAGCAGCCAAGATGAAAGGACTAACCAAGAGACCCAGTACTTC	CASSQDERTNQETQYF
TRBV19	TRBJ1-1	many	TRBD1	TGTGCCAGTAGGCATCGTCCGGGACAGGGCGGTAGAGCTTTCTTT	CASRHRPGQGGRAFF
TRBV15	TRBJ2-2	many	NA	TGTGCCACCAGCAGCGGGACTCGTAGAACCGGGGAGCTGTTTTTT	CATSSGTRRTGELFF
TRBV5-1	TRBJ1-1	many	NA	TGCGCCAGCAGCTTGGTCTCAGGGGTCGGTAACACTGAAGCTTTCTTT	CASSLVSGVGNTEAFF
TRBV5-4	TRBJ1-4	NA	TRBD1	TGTGCCAGCAGCTCTAACAGGGGGCTGGATGAAAAACTGTTTTTT	CASSSNRGLDEKLFF
TRBV18	TRBJ2-7	NA	TRBD1	TGTGCCAGCTCACCACAGGGGGCGATCGCCTACGAGCAGTACTTC	CASSPQGAIAYEQYF
TRBV7-2	TRBJ1-1	many	TRBD1	TGTGCCAGCAGCTTCCGGGACAGGAACACTGAAGCTTTCTTT	CASSFRDRNTEAFF
TRBV10-1	TRBJ1-6	many	NA	TGCGCCAGCAGCGATGACAGGTTCGGTAATTCACCCCTCCACTTT	CASSDDRFGNSPLHF
TRBV2	TRBJ2-7	NA	NA	TGTGCCAGCAGTGGGGGCAGGAGCTACGAGCAGTACTTC	CASSGGRSYEQYF
TRBV5-8	TRBJ1-2	few	NA	TGTGCCAGCAGACACCCTACCCTGGACTATGGCCACACCTTC	CASRHPTLDYGHTF
TRBV12-3/TRBV12-4	TRBJ1-5	many	TRBD1	TGTGCCAGCAGTCCCGGGACAGTGAATCAGCCCCAGCATTTT	CASSPGTVNQPQHF
TRBV20-1	TRBJ2-7	many	NA	TGCAGTGCACGGTGGGGTCCCTACGAGCAGTACTTC	CSARWGPYEQYF
TRBV3-1	TRBJ2-3	many	NA	TGTGCCAGCAGCCCACAATTAGTCGACACAGATACGCAGTATTTT	CASSPQLVDTDTQYF